This entry concerns a single T cell receptor (beta chain). Exposed participants came across a COVID-19 case within 2 weeks before study entry. Methods used by the authors: Estimates of nucleated cell counts were drawn from the amplification of reference gene primers. This table comes from immunoSEQ multiplex PCR, and its TCRdb copy is limited to in-frame clones, with some not included. V and J calls and clone size come straight from that table; D and trimming were deduced from the DNA. The data show about 280,000 clones, with around 83% seen just once and approximately 5% held by the top ten. This record comes from a study of blood T cell repertoires in COVID-19. For the study at large: T cells, B-cell-depleted T cells, or PBMCs supplied cDNA or gDNA.

This TCR was recovered from a man aged 40-50 years who had been exposed to COVID-19. The sequencing input was PBMCs or T cells enriched from blood (not recorded which).

The CDR3 nucleotides read TGTGCCAGTTCGGACAGATTCTCCTACGAGCAGTACTTC. Residues: CASSDRFSYEQYF. The rearrangement links TRBV19 to TRBJ2-7; a weak D match, TRBD1 (6 bases). The V end was cut by 8 bases, the J end by 0 bases, with 11 bases between. Germline V CDR1 and CDR2: LNHDA, SQIVND (reference sequence). The CDR3 is made up of 13 amino acids.